A single sample gave rise to the 30 T cell receptor beta chains below, sequenced in a study of T cell responses to AZD1222 COVID-19 vaccine. Data came from immunoSEQ multiplex PCR; TCRdb stores just in-frame clones and leaves some out. This sample carries about 150,000 clones, roughly 91% of them seen once, and the ten largest clones take 6.5% to 8%. The sequenced sample was peripheral blood, obtained 28 days after the second AZD1222 dose. Every receptor here comes from an adult who received the AZD1222 COVID-19 vaccine.

This chain connects TRBV6-5 to TRBJ2-2; 8 bases are a match to TRBD1. J lost 6 bases, V lost 0 bases, and 6 bases had no gene match. The CDR3 runs 16 residues. Germline CDR1 reads MNHEY; CDR2 reads SVGAGI. CDR3 loop: CASSYSIQGAPGELFF. The CDR3, as DNA: TGTGCCAGCAGTTACTCGATCCAGGGGGCGCCCGGGGAGCTGTTTTTT.

The chain combines TRBV7-9 with TRBJ1-2; possibly TRBD1 for D (5 bases). Trimming removed 5 bases at V and 4 bases at J, with 14 bases between. Germline CDR1 reads SEHNR; CDR2 reads FQNEAQ (reference sequence). The CDR3 has 14 amino acids. The CDR3: CASSPDIISYGYTF. The CDR3 DNA sequence: TGTGCCAGCAGCCCGGACATCATCTCCTATGGCTACACCTTC.

The J gene is TRBJ1-2, the V gene TRBV30; tentative D call: TRBD1 (5 bases). V lost 7 bases and J lost 3, with 12 bases in between. The CDR3 extends over 12 amino acids. Germline values: CDR1 GTSNPN, CDR2 SVGIG (reference sequence). The CDR3 loop reads CAFHRGDYGYTF. The DNA for the CDR3 is TGTGCCTTTCATCGGGGGGACTATGGCTACACCTTC.

The chain links TRBV7-2 to TRBJ2-3, with TRBD1 as a possible D gene (5 bases). Germline CDR1 reads SGHTA; CDR2 reads FQGNSA. The CDR3 loop spans 15 amino acids. The V end lost 1 base, the J end lost 2 bases, and 10 bases lay between the germline ends. The CDR3 nucleotides read TGTGCCAGCAGCTTAGGACAGATTTTCACAGATACGCAGTATTTT. Amino acids: CASSLGQIFTDTQYF.

V usage is TRBV7-9 and J usage is TRBJ1-6, with no clear D. In germline, CDR1 is SEHNR, CDR2 FQNEAQ (reference sequence). The CDR3 is 13 amino acids. V dropped 1 base and J dropped 9 bases, with 7 bases sitting between them. CDR3 DNA: TGTGCCAGCAGCTTAGTGGGAAGTTCACCCCTCCACTTT. This gives the protein CASSLVGSSPLHF.

The chain couples TRBV7-2 to TRBJ2-2, with D possibly TRBD2 on 5 matching bases. Deletions cut 2 bases from V and 9 bases from J, with 16 bases between. Looked up from germline, CDR1 is SGHTA and CDR2 is FQGNSA. The CDR3 contains 15 residues. CDR3 sequence (DNA): TGTGCCAGCAGCTTAATCGGGGAAGCTATCCGGGAGCTGTTTTTT. This gives the protein CASSLIGEAIRELFF.

V is TRBV28 and J is TRBJ1-6; 7 bases agree with TRBD1. Germline V gives CDR1 MDHEN, CDR2 SYDVKM. V was clipped by 6 bases and J by 7 bases; unmatched bases: 6. The CDR3 consists of 14 residues. The CDR3 loop is CASRTGRDNSPLHF. The CDR3 DNA reads as TGTGCCAGCAGGACAGGGCGGGACAATTCACCCCTCCACTTT. The whole variable domain, filled in from reference TRBV28 and TRBJ1-6, reads DVKVTQSSRYLVKRTGEKVFLECVQDMDHENMFWYRQDPGLGLRLIYFSYDVKMKEKGDIPEGYSVSREKKERFSLILESASTNQTSMYLCASRTGRDNSPLHFGNGTRLTVT.

There are a few counts of this clone. V usage is TRBV7-9 and J usage is TRBJ1-1, with D maybe TRBD1 (6 bases). V dropped 6 bases and J dropped 4 bases, with 15 bases sitting between them. The CDR3 has 14 residues. CDR1 SEHNR and CDR2 FQNEAQ come from the germline V gene (reference sequence). The CDR3 DNA reads TGTGCCAGCAGTTTACAACAGGGAGGCACTGAAGCTTTCTTT. This encodes CASSLQQGGTEAFF.

The chain couples TRBV7-9 to TRBJ1-1, with unresolved D. V was cut by 5 bases and J by 6 bases, with 22 bases left in between. Germline CDR1 and CDR2: SEHNR and FQNEAQ (reference sequence). The CDR3 is 16 amino acids. The CDR3 sequence: CASSPEGFGRIAEAFF. The CDR3 DNA follows: TGTGCCAGCAGCCCTGAGGGCTTCGGGAGAATCGCTGAAGCTTTCTTT.

The rearrangement joins TRBV3-1 (or the pseudogene TRBV3-2) to TRBJ1-4, with 10 bases matching TRBD1. The CDR3 runs 17 residues. J gave up 3 bases and V 0 bases, and 4 bases lay outside the gene matches. Germline CDR1 and CDR2: LGHDT and YNNKEL (reference sequence). CDR3 in DNA: TGTGCCAGCAGCCAAGAGACAGGGGGCGGACCTAATGAAAAACTGTTTTTT. Translated, it gives CASSQETGGGPNEKLFF.

The J gene is TRBJ1-1, the V gene TRBV7-9; TRBD1 agrees at 7 bases. Germline CDR1 SEHNR, CDR2 FQNEAQ (reference sequence). Losses at the gene ends were 5 bases for V and 5 bases for J; bases not matched to a gene: 8. The CDR3 is 14 residues long. CDR3 sequence: CASSPRQGWTEAFF. DNA for the CDR3: TGTGCCAGCAGCCCGCGACAGGGTTGGACTGAAGCTTTCTTT.

V usage is TRBV6-5 and J usage is TRBJ1-3; D gene uncertain. Germline values: CDR1 MNHEY, CDR2 SVGAGI. Trimming took off 0 bases at V and 3 bases at J, with 9 bases between the two ends. The CDR3 runs to 15 residues. CDR3 residues: CASSYSRGIGNTIYF. CDR3 nucleotides: TGTGCCAGCAGTTACTCGCGGGGAATTGGAAACACCATATATTTT.

This chain uses TRBV19 with TRBJ1-5; 8 nucleotides match TRBD1. The CDR3 contains 13 residues. Trimming took 9 bases from V and 2 from J; bases not matched to a gene: 3. CDR1 is LNHDA, CDR2 SQIVND, per germline (reference sequence). The CDR3 coding sequence is TGTGCCAGCGAGGACAGGGGCAATCAGCCCCAGCATTTT. The encoded protein is CASEDRGNQPQHF.

The sample holds one count of this clone. The J gene is TRBJ1-4, the V gene TRBV5-4; TRBD1 agrees at 7 bases. V was clipped by 0 bases and J by 7 bases; unmatched bases: 3. Germline V CDR1 and CDR2: SGHNT, YYREEE (reference sequence). This CDR3 region has 14 residues. As DNA, the CDR3 is TGTGCCAGCAGCTTGGACAGGGGCTCTGAAAAACTGTTTTTT. This translates into CASSLDRGSEKLFF. Combining the CDR3 with reference TRBV5-4 and TRBJ1-4 gives the whole variable domain ETGVTQSPTHLIKTRGQQVTLRCSSQSGHNTVSWYQQALGQGPQFIFQYYREEENGRGNFPPRFSGLQFPNYSSELNVNALELDDSALYLCASSLDRGSEKLFFGSGTQLSVL.

The chain links TRBV15 to TRBJ2-4; 7 bases fit TRBD1. The CDR3 spans 12 residues. V was pared by 0 bases and J by 14 bases, with 4 bases of the junction left unmatched. Germline CDR1 LNHNV, CDR2 YYDKDF (reference sequence). The CDR3: CATSRDWDREYF. DNA of the CDR3: TGTGCCACCAGCAGAGATTGGGACAGAGAGTACTTC.

CDR3 bases: TGTGCAAGTCGCTTATGCAGATCTTCCTCTGGAAACACCATATATTTT. As protein: CASRLCRSSSGNTIYF. The gene calls are TRBV12-2 and TRBJ1-3; the table's D call TRBD1 went unverified against the DNA. TRBV12-2 is labeled a pseudogene. This CDR3 spans 16 amino acids.

This chain uses TRBV7-9 with TRBJ1-1, with 8 bases fitting TRBD1. This CDR3 is built from 14 residues. The V segment lost 4 bases and the J segment 6 bases; nucleotides outside the gene matches: 7. Germline V CDR1 and CDR2: SEHNR, FQNEAQ (reference sequence). The CDR3 DNA sequence: TGTGCCAGCAGCTATAGCGGACAGGGCGCTGAAGCTTTCTTT. Its protein product is CASSYSGQGAEAFF.

The chain carries TRBV28 and TRBJ2-5; D not certain. Deletions cut 6 bases from V and 2 bases from J, with 16 bases between. This CDR3 is 15 amino acids long. Germline V CDR1 and CDR2: MDHEN, SYDVKM. CDR3 DNA sequence: TGTGCCAGCAGCTCTGTAAGTGCTAGTCAAGAGACCCAGTACTTC. Protein sequence: CASSSVSASQETQYF.

This chain connects TRBV7-9 to TRBJ2-1; TRBD2 matches at 13 bases. The ends lost 1 base at V and 4 bases at J; junction bases unmatched: 1. The CDR3 is made up of 16 amino acids. CDR1 SEHNR and CDR2 FQNEAQ come from the germline V gene (reference sequence). CDR3 region: CASSLGGLAGYNEQFF. The CDR3, as DNA: TGTGCCAGCAGCTTAGGGGGACTAGCGGGGTACAATGAGCAGTTCTTC.

The chain recombines TRBV4-1 with TRBJ2-5; D possibly corresponds to TRBD2 (7 bases). In germline, CDR1 is MGHRA, CDR2 YSYEKL. The ends were cut back, 1 base at V and 3 bases at J, with 12 bases in the middle. The length of the CDR3 is 15 residues. As DNA, the CDR3 is TGCGCCAGCAGCCAAGGCCGCGGGGGCGAAGAGACCCAGTACTTC. Residues: CASSQGRGGEETQYF.

Comment on this clone: The junction and the germline gene differ at one end; a read error may be behind it. The chain joins TRBV7-7 to TRBJ2-5; D is uncertain. CDR1 and CDR2 from the germline V gene are SSHAT and FNYEAQ (reference sequence). The CDR3 has 15 residues. In DNA form, the CDR3 reads TGTGCTAGCAGCTTATCCGAAGCCGGGTTTGAGACCCAGTACTTC. Translated: CASSLSEAGFETQYF.

The chain employs TRBV5-1 and TRBJ1-4; D is unclear. In germline, CDR1 is SGHRS, CDR2 YFSETQ. Trimming shortened V by 5 bases and J by 0 bases, and 11 bases separated the two germline ends. The CDR3 is made up of 15 amino acids. The CDR3 region is CASRVGQTTNEKLFF. The CDR3 region has the DNA TGCGCCAGCAGGGTGGGCCAGACAACTAATGAAAAACTGTTTTTT.

The chain combines TRBV5-1 with TRBJ2-1; 7 nucleotides agree with TRBD1. V dropped 4 bases and J dropped 5; count of bases not matched to a gene: 9. Germline-derived CDR1 and CDR2 are SGHRS and YFSETQ. The CDR3 is made up of 15 amino acids. CDR3 sequence (DNA): TGCGCCAGCAGCGCGGAGACAGGGCATAACAATGAGCAGTTCTTC. Residues: CASSAETGHNNEQFF.

The V gene is TRBV6-4, the J gene TRBJ2-3; no reliable D call. Germline V lookup: CDR1 MRHNA, CDR2 SNTAGT. V was shortened by 4 bases and J by 5 bases, with 13 bases between the two germline ends. The CDR3 extends over 14 amino acids. CDR3 bases: TGTGCCAGCAGTGGAAATGGCTCCGTAGATACGCAGTATTTT. It is translated as CASSGNGSVDTQYF.

The chain uses TRBV12-3 or TRBV12-4 and TRBJ1-6; a possible D gene is TRBD1 (6 bases). V was pared by 6 bases and J by 17 bases, with 20 bases between. The CDR3 has 13 amino acids. CDR3 region: CASRSMGRQVVHF. As DNA, the CDR3 is TGTGCCAGCAGATCCATGGGCAGACAGGTTGTCCACTTT.

CDR3 nucleotide sequence: TGTGCCAGCAACTCTCCGGGACGGAACACTGAAGCTTTCTTT. Translation: CASNSPGRNTEAFF. This chain links TRBV3-1 (or the pseudogene TRBV3-2) with TRBJ1-1; D may be TRBD1 (5 bases). CDR1 and CDR2 from the germline V gene are LGHDT and YNNKEL (reference sequence). Between the trimmed V and J ends, which lost 7 bases and 1 base, there was a span of 13 bases. The CDR3 extends over 14 amino acids.

The rearrangement links TRBV15 to TRBJ1-2; D not certain. V was shortened by 0 bases and J by 10 bases, with 21 bases between the two germline ends. The germline V gene has CDR1 LNHNV and CDR2 YYDKDF (reference sequence). There are 16 residues in the CDR3. CDR3 DNA sequence: TGTGCCACCAGCAGAGACGTTTTGTTAGCGACAACGCCCTACACCTTC. Translated, it gives CATSRDVLLATTPYTF.

CDR3 sequence: CASSGDGANYGYTF. CDR3 DNA sequence: TGCGCCAGCAGCGGGGACGGAGCTAACTATGGCTACACCTTC. This chain connects TRBV5-1 to TRBJ1-2, with a weak D call TRBD1 (5 bases). Germline CDR1 reads SGHRS; CDR2 reads YFSETQ. CDR3 length: 14 residues. The V end lost 4 bases, the J end lost 0 bases, and 10 bases lay between the germline ends.

V is TRBV19 and J is TRBJ1-5, with unresolved D. CDR1 LNHDA and CDR2 SQIVND come from the germline V gene (reference sequence). The CDR3 contains 14 residues. Trimming shortened V by 5 bases and J by 4 bases, and 12 bases separated the two germline ends. Here the CDR3 DNA reads TGTGCCAGTAGTTGGGCAGACGGAAATCAGCCCCAGCATTTT. It specifies CASSWADGNQPQHF.

This clone has just a few counts. The chain is built from TRBV2 and TRBJ2-7, with 8 bases fitting TRBD1. The V gene end was trimmed by 6 bases and the J gene end by 3 bases; junction bases not matched to a gene: 7. Germline lookup yields CDR1 SNHLY and CDR2 FYNNEI. This CDR3 is 14 amino acids long. The CDR3 DNA is TGTGCCAGCAGGGGACAGGTAGTCTACTACGAGCAGTACTTC. Amino acids: CASRGQVVYYEQYF.